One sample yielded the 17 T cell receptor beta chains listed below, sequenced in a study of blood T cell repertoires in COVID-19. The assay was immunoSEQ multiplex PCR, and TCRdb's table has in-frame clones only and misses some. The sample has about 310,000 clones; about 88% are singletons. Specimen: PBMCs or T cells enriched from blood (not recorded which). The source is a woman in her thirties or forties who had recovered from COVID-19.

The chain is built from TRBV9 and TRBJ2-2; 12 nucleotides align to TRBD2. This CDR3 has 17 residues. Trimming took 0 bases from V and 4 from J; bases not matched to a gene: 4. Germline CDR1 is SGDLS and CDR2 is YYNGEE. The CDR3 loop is CASSVGASGRVTGELFF. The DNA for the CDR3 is TGTGCCAGCAGCGTAGGTGCTAGCGGGAGGGTCACCGGGGAGCTGTTTTTT.

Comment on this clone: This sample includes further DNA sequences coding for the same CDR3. Here the CDR3 reads CASSVGVAADTQYF. The DNA for the CDR3 is TGTGCCAGCAGCGTAGGGGTAGCAGCAGATACGCAGTATTTT. This chain uses TRBV9 with TRBJ2-3; D is unclear. The CDR3 covers 14 residues. The V gene lost 0 bases and the J gene lost 4 bases, with 9 bases spanning the gap. CDR1 and CDR2 (germline): SGDLS, YYNGEE.

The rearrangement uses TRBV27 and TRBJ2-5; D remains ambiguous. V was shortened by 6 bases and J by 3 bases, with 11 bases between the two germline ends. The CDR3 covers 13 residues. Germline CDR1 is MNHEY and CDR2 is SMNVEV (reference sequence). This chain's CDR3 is CASSQAREETQYF. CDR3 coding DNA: TGTGCCAGCAGCCAGGCGCGAGAAGAGACCCAGTACTTC.

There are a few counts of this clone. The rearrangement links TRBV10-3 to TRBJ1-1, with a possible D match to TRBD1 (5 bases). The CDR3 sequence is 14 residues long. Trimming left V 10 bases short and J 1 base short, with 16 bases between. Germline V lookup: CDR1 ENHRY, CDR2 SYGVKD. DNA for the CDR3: TGTGCCACCCAGCCAGGGCTAGGGAACACTGAAGCTTTCTTT. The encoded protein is CATQPGLGNTEAFF.

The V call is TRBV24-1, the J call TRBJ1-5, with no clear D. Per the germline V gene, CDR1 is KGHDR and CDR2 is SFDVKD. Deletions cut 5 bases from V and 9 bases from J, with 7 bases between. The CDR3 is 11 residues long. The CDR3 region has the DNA TGTGCCACCAGTGGAGGCCGGCCCCAGCATTTT. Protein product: CATSGGRPQHF.

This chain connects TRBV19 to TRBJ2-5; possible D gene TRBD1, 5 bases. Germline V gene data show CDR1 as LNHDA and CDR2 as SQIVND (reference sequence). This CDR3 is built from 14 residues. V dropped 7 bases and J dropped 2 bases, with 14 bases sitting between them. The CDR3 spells CASNSKGLQETQYF. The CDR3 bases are TGTGCCAGTAATTCTAAGGGGCTACAAGAGACCCAGTACTTC.

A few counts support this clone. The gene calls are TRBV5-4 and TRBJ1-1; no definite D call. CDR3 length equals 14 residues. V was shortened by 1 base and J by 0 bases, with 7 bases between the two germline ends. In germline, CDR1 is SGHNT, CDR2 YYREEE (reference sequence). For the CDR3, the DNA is TGTGCCAGCAGCTTGAGTCGGTTGAACACTGAAGCTTTCTTT. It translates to CASSLSRLNTEAFF. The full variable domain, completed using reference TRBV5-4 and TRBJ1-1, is ETGVTQSPTHLIKTRGQQVTLRCSSQSGHNTVSWYQQALGQGPQFIFQYYREEENGRGNFPPRFSGLQFPNYSSELNVNALELDDSALYLCASSLSRLNTEAFFGQGTRLTVV.

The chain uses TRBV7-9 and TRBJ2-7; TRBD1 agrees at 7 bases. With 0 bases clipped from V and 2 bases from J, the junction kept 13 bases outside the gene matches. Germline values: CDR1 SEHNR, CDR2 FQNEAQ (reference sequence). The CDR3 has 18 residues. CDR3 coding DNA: TGTGCCAGCAGCTTAGCTGGACAGGCGTACGACTTACCCTACGAGCAGTACTTC. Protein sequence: CASSLAGQAYDLPYEQYF.

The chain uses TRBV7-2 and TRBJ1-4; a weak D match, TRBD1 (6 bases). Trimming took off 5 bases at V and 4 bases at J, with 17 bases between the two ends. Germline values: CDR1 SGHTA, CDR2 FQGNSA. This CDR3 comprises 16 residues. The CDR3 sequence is CASSAWATGYNEKLFF. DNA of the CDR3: TGTGCCAGCAGCGCCTGGGCGACAGGTTATAATGAAAAACTGTTTTTT. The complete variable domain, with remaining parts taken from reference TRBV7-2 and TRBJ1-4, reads GAGVSQSPSNKVTEKGKDVELRCDPISGHTALYWYRQSLGQGLEFLIYFQGNSAPDKSGLPSDRFSAERTGGSVSTLTIQRTQQEDSAVYLCASSAWATGYNEKLFFGSGTQLSVL.

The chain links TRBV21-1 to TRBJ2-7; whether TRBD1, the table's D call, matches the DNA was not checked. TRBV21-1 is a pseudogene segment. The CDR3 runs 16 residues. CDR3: CASSKAGGTVSYEQYF. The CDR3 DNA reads TGTGCCAGCAGCAAAGCTGGAGGGACAGTCTCCTACGAGCAGTACTTC.

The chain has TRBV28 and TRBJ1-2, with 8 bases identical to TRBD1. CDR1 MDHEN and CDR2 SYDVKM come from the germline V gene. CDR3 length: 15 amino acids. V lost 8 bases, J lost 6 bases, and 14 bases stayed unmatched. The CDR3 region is CASQNPGGSGHGYTF. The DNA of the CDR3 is TGTGCCAGCCAAAATCCAGGGGGCTCGGGCCATGGCTACACCTTC.

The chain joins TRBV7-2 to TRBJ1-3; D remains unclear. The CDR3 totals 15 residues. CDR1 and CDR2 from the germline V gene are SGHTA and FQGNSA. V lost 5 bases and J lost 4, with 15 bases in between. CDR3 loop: CASSHSLTGGNTIYF. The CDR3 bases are TGTGCCAGCAGCCACAGCCTTACGGGGGGAAACACCATATATTTT.

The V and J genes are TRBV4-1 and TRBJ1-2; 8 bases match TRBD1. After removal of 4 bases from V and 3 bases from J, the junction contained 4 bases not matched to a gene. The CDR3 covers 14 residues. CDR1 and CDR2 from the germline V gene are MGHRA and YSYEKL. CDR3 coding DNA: TGCGCCAGCAGCCGGGCACAGGGGGACTATGGCTACACCTTC. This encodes CASSRAQGDYGYTF.

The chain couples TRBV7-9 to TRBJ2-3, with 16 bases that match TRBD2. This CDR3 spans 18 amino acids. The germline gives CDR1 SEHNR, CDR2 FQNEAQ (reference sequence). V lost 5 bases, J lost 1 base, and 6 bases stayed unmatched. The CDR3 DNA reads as TGTGCCAGCAGCCAGGGACTAGCGGGAGGGCCAGGCACAGATACGCAGTATTTT. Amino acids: CASSQGLAGGPGTDTQYF.

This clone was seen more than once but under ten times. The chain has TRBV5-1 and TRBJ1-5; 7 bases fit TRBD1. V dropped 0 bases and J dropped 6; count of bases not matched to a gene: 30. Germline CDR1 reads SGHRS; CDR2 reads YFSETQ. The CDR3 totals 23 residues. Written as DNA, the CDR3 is TGCGCCAGCAGCTTGGTCGGGACAGAGTTCCCCTATTGCCTCGTCCAAATCACTCAGCCCCAGCATTTT. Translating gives CASSLVGTEFPYCLVQITQPQHF.

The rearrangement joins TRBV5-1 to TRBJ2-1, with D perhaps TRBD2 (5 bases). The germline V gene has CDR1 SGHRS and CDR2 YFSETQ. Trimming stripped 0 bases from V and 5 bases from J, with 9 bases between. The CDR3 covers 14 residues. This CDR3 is CASSLARRDNEQFF. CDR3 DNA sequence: TGCGCCAGCAGCTTGGCCCGGCGGGACAATGAGCAGTTCTTC.

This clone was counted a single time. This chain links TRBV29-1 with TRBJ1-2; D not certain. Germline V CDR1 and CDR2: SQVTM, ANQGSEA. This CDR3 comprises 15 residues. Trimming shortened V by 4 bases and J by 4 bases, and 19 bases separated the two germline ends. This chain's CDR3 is CSVGVTGRAGYGYTF. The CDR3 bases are TGCAGCGTTGGGGTAACTGGGAGGGCGGGCTATGGCTACACCTTC.